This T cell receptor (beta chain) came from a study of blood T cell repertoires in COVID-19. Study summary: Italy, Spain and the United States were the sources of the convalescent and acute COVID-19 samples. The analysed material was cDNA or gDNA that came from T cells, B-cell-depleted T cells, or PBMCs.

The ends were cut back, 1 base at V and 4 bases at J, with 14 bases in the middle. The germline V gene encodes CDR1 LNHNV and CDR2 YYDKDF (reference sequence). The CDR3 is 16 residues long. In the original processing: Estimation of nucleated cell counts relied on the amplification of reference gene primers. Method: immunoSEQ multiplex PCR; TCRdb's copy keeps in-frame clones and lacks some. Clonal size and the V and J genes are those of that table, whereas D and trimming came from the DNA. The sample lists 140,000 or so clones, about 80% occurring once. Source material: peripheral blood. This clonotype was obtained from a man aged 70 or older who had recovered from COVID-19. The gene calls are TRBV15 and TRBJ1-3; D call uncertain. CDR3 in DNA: TGTGCCACCAGCAGAGGCGGGCCCGGTCCCGGAAACACCATATATTTT. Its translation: CATSRGGPGPGNTIYF.